This T cell receptor (beta chain) was sequenced in a study of siplizumab effects on memory and regulatory T cells. Study conclusions and caveats: A major contribution to the alloresponse seemed to be made by naive T cells, which seemed more diverse than memory cells. Confirmation was lacking for the suppressive function of proliferating Tregs derived from siplizumab cultures. Mappable alloreactive CD4+ clones averaged approximately 67% Treg-derived with siplizumab versus roughly 30% in controls.

For this clone: What it binds is not known.

Libraries were prepared by immunoSEQ multiplex PCR; TCRdb keeps only in-frame clonotypes and omits some of them. Of over 85,000 clones listed, around 90% are singletons. With 5 bases clipped from V and 6 bases from J, the junction kept 7 bases outside the gene matches. Germline CDR1 is SNHLY and CDR2 is FYNNEI. The CDR3 runs 14 residues. The chain recombines TRBV2 with TRBJ1-5; TRBD1 agrees at 7 bases. This sequence originates from a human donor in good health. The material sequenced was CD4+ T cells sorted from blood. The CDR3 here is CASSTDRVGQPQHF. In DNA form, the CDR3 reads TGTGCCAGCAGTACCGACAGGGTGGGTCAGCCCCAGCATTTT.